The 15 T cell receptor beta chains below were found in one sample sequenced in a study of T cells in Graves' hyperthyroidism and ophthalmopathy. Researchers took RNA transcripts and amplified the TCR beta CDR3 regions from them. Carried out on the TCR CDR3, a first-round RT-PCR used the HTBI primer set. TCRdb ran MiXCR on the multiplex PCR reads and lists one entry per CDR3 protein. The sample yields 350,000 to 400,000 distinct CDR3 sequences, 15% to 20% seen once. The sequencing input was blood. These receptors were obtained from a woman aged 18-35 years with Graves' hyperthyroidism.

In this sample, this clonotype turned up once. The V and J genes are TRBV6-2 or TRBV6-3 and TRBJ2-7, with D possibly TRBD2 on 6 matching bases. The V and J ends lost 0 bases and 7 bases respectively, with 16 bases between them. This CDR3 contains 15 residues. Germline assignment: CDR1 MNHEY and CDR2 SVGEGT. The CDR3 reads CASSYSWRGPWEQYF. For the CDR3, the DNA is TGTGCCAGCAGTTACTCCTGGAGGGGACCATGGGAGCAGTACTTC.

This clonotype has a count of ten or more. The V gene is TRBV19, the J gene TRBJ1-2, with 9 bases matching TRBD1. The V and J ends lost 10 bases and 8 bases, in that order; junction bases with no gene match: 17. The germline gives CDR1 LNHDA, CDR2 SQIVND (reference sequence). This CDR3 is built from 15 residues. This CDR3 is CATIGVDRGLWGYTF. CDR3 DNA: TGTGCCACCATCGGGGTGGACAGGGGATTGTGGGGCTACACCTTC.

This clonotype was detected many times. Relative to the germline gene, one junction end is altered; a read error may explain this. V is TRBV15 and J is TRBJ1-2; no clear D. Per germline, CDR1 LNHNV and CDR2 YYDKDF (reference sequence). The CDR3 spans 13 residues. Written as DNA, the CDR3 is TGTGCCACCAGCAGAGATCGGGAGGGAAGGGTTTTATTC. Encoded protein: CATSRDREGRVLF.

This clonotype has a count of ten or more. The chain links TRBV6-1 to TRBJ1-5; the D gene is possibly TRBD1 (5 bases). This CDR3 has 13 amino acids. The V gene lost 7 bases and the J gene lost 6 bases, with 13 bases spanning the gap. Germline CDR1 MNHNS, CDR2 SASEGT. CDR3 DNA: TGTGCCAGCAACGTAGAGGGGAGTCAGCCCCAGCATTTT. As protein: CASNVEGSQPQHF.

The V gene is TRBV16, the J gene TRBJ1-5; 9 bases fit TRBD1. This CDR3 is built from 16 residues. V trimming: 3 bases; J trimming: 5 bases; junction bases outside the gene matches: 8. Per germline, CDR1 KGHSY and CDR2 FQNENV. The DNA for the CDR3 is TGTGCCAGCAGCCACGACAGGGGGGTCTACGATCAGCCCCAGCATTTT. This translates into CASSHDRGVYDQPQHF.

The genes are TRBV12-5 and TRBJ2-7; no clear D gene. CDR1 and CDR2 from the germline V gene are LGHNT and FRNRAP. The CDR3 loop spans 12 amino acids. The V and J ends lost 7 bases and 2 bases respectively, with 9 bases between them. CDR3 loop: CASARAAYEQYF. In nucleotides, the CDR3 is TGTGCTAGTGCAAGGGCGGCCTACGAGCAGTACTTC.

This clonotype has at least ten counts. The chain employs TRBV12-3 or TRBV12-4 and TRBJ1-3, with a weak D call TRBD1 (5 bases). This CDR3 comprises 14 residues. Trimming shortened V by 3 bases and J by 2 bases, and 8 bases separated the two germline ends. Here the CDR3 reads CASSFGTPGNTIYF. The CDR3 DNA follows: TGTGCCAGCAGTTTCGGGACTCCTGGAAACACCATATATTTT.

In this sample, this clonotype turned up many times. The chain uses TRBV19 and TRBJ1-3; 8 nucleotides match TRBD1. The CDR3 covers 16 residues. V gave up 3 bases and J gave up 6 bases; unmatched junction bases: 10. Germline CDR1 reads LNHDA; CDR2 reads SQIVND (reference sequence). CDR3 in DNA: TGTGCCAGTAGTATCGTCGGCAGGGGGCCAGAAAACACCATATATTTT. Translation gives CASSIVGRGPENTIYF. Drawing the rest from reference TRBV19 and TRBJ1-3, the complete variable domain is DGGITQSPKYLFRKEGQNVTLSCEQNLNHDAMYWYRQDPGQGLRLIYYSQIVNDFQKGDIAEGYSVSREKKESFPLTVTSAQKNPTAFYLCASSIVGRGPENTIYFGEGSWLTVV.

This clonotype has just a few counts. CDR3 protein: CASTMGGGYTEAFF. In DNA form, the CDR3 reads TGTGCCAGCACGATGGGAGGGGGCTACACTGAAGCTTTCTTT. The chain couples TRBV12-3 or TRBV12-4 to TRBJ1-1; 7 positions agree with TRBD1. V lost 7 bases to trimming and J lost 3 bases; unmatched junction nucleotides: 8. The CDR3 has 14 residues.

The CDR3 protein is CASSSIRQGVHQPQHF. CDR3 in DNA: TGTGCCAGCAGTTCAATTAGACAGGGCGTGCATCAGCCCCAGCATTTT. This chain links TRBV6-5 with TRBJ1-5; 7 bases match TRBD1. Germline V gene sequence: CDR1 MNHEY, CDR2 SVGAGI. This CDR3 has 16 amino acids. The J segment lost 5 bases and the V segment lost 4 bases, leaving 11 bases of the junction unmatched.

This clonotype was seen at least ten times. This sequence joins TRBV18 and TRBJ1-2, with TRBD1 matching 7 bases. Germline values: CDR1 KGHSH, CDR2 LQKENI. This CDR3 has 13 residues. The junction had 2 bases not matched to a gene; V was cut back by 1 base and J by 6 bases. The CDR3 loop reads CASSPQGADGYTF. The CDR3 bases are TGTGCCAGCTCACCACAGGGGGCAGATGGCTACACCTTC.

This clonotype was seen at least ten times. The CDR3 sequence: CASSQVGQAHTEAFF. CDR3 nucleotides: TGCGCCAGCAGCCAAGTCGGTCAGGCTCACACTGAAGCTTTCTTT. This chain connects TRBV4-1 to TRBJ1-1; D not certain. The germline V gene has CDR1 MGHRA and CDR2 YSYEKL. There are 15 residues in the CDR3. Trimming removed 1 base from V and 3 bases from J, with 12 bases in between.

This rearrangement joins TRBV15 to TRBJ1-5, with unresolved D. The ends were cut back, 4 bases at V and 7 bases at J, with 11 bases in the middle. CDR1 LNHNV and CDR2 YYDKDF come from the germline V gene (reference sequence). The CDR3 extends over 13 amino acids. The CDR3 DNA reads TGTGCCACCAGCATAGCCCTCGAACAGCCCCAGCATTTT. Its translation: CATSIALEQPQHF.

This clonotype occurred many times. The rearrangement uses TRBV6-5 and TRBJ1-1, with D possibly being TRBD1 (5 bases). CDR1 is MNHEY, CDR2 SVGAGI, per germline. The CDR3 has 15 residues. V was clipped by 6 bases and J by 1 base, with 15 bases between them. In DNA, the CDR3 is TGTGCCAGCAGCCCCCCCGACAGACAGAACACTGAAGCTTTCTTT. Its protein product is CASSPPDRQNTEAFF.

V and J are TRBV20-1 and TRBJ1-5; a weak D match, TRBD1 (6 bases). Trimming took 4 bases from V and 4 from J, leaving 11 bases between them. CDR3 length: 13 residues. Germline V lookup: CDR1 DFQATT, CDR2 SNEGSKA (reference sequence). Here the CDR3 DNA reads TGCAGTGCTACGACTAGGGGGAATCAGCCCCAGCATTTT. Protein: CSATTRGNQPQHF.